These T cell receptor beta chains were read from a single sample in a study of T cell responses to AZD1222 COVID-19 vaccine. Assay used: immunoSEQ multiplex PCR; TCRdb lists only in-frame clones, some missing. The sample gives roughly 120,000 clones, roughly 93% of which show up once; 6% to 7% is in the top ten. The specimen was peripheral blood, collected on day 0 of AZD1222 vaccination. These TCRs come from an adult in good health. Each CDR3 is given with its conserved first and last residue. A D gene is named only where the DNA matches it firmly. Not every row has a clone size; where given, it reads once, few, many or a size class.

D gene: .; clone size: .; J gene: TRBJ2-3; V gene: TRBV5-4; CDR3 protein: CASSLDRLDTQYF; CDR3 DNA: TGTGCCAGCAGCTTGGATAGGTTGGATACGCAGTATTTT
D gene: TRBD1; clone size: .; J gene: TRBJ2-2; V gene: TRBV7-8; CDR3 protein: CASSLGVVGRQGDAGELFF; CDR3 DNA: TGTGCCAGCAGCTTAGGGGTGGTGGGTAGGCAGGGGGATGCCGGGGAGCTGTTTTTT
D gene: TRBD2; clone size: .; J gene: TRBJ2-1; V gene: TRBV5-1; CDR3 protein: CASIPTSGTYNEQFF; CDR3 DNA: TGCGCCAGCATTCCTACTAGCGGTACTTACAATGAGCAGTTCTTC
D gene: TRBD2; clone size: .; J gene: TRBJ2-7; V gene: TRBV19; CDR3 protein: CATGILAGSYEQYF; CDR3 DNA: TGTGCCACCGGAATACTAGCGGGCTCCTACGAGCAGTACTTC
D gene: .; clone size: .; J gene: TRBJ1-1; V gene: TRBV19; CDR3 protein: CASSTGLGGTEAFF; CDR3 DNA: TGTGCCAGTAGTACCGGCCTTGGGGGCACTGAAGCTTTCTTT
D gene: .; clone size: .; J gene: TRBJ2-2; V gene: TRBV9; CDR3 protein: CASSVGGLNTGELFF; CDR3 DNA: TGTGCCAGCAGCGTAGGGGGGCTAAACACCGGGGAGCTGTTTTTT
D gene: TRBD1; clone size: .; J gene: TRBJ2-5; V gene: TRBV3-1/TRBV3-2; CDR3 protein: CASSTGGGLETQYF; CDR3 DNA: TGTGCCAGCAGTACAGGGGGCGGGTTGGAGACCCAGTACTTC
D gene: .; clone size: .; J gene: TRBJ1-5; V gene: TRBV27; CDR3 protein: CASSFSRTGGQPQHF; CDR3 DNA: TGTGCCAGCAGTTTCTCAAGGACCGGAGGTCAGCCCCAGCATTTT
D gene: .; clone size: .; J gene: TRBJ1-2; V gene: TRBV27; CDR3 protein: CASSLFQGTQGGYTF; CDR3 DNA: TGTGCCAGCAGTTTATTTCAGGGCACGCAAGGGGGCTACACCTTC
D gene: TRBD1; clone size: .; J gene: TRBJ2-7; V gene: TRBV29-1; CDR3 protein: CSGGTGFYEQYF; CDR3 DNA: TGCAGCGGAGGGACAGGATTCTACGAGCAGTACTTC
D gene: .; clone size: .; J gene: TRBJ2-1; V gene: TRBV7-2; CDR3 protein: CASSLRLVSYNEQFF; CDR3 DNA: TGTGCCAGCAGCTTACGTCTAGTGTCCTACAATGAGCAGTTCTTC
D gene: .; clone size: .; J gene: TRBJ2-1; V gene: TRBV6-2/TRBV6-3; CDR3 protein: CASSEQGIEQFF; CDR3 DNA: TGTGCCAGCAGTGAGCAGGGTATAGAGCAGTTCTTC
D gene: TRBD2; clone size: .; J gene: TRBJ2-3; V gene: TRBV5-1; CDR3 protein: CASSLLRPAGSTDTQYF; CDR3 DNA: TGCGCCAGCAGCTTGCTTCGGCCAGCGGGAAGTACAGATACGCAGTATTTT
D gene: .; clone size: .; J gene: TRBJ1-1; V gene: TRBV5-4; CDR3 protein: CASSTPLRARGTEAFF; CDR3 DNA: TGTGCCAGCAGCACTCCTCTCCGGGCCCGGGGGACTGAAGCTTTCTTT
D gene: TRBD1; clone size: .; J gene: TRBJ1-1; V gene: TRBV7-9; CDR3 protein: CASISQGLGGTEAFF; CDR3 DNA: TGTGCCAGCATCTCACAGGGGTTAGGAGGCACTGAAGCTTTCTTT
D gene: .; clone size: .; J gene: TRBJ1-1; V gene: TRBV4-1; CDR3 protein: CASSQRAGRISRGPMNTEAFF; CDR3 DNA: TGCGCCAGCAGCCAGCGGGCAGGTAGGATCTCCCGAGGACCTATGAACACTGAAGCTTTCTTT
D gene: TRBD1; clone size: .; J gene: TRBJ1-2; V gene: TRBV2; CDR3 protein: CASGDRAYYGYTF; CDR3 DNA: TGTGCCAGCGGGGACAGGGCCTACTATGGCTACACCTTC
D gene: TRBD1; clone size: .; J gene: TRBJ2-1; V gene: TRBV19; CDR3 protein: CASSIGTGGYEQFF; CDR3 DNA: TGTGCCAGTAGTATAGGAACAGGGGGCTATGAGCAGTTCTTC
D gene: .; clone size: .; J gene: TRBJ2-7; V gene: TRBV4-1; CDR3 protein: CASSQDLGSYEQYF; CDR3 DNA: TGCGCCAGCAGCCAAGATTTGGGTTCCTACGAGCAGTACTTC
D gene: TRBD2; clone size: .; J gene: TRBJ2-2; V gene: TRBV2; CDR3 protein: CASSETAGATNTGELFF; CDR3 DNA: TGTGCCAGCAGTGAGACAGCGGGAGCGACCAACACCGGGGAGCTGTTTTTT
D gene: .; clone size: .; J gene: TRBJ2-3; V gene: TRBV14; CDR3 protein: CASSQPRSGLDTQYF; CDR3 DNA: TGTGCCAGCAGCCAACCGAGGTCAGGCTTAGATACGCAGTATTTT
D gene: .; clone size: .; J gene: TRBJ1-5; V gene: TRBV19; CDR3 protein: CASSMVLDQPQHF; CDR3 DNA: TGTGCCAGTAGTATGGTTCTCGATCAGCCCCAGCATTTT
D gene: .; clone size: few; J gene: TRBJ1-1; V gene: TRBV4-3; CDR3 protein: CASSHALQNTEAFF; CDR3 DNA: TGCGCCAGCAGCCACGCTCTACAGAACACTGAAGCTTTCTTT
D gene: .; clone size: .; J gene: TRBJ2-1; V gene: TRBV7-9; CDR3 protein: CASSLENEQFF; CDR3 DNA: TGTGCCAGCAGCCTTGAGAATGAGCAGTTCTTC
D gene: TRBD2; clone size: .; J gene: TRBJ2-3; V gene: TRBV19; CDR3 protein: CASSRAGGSMTDTQYF; CDR3 DNA: TGTGCCAGTAGTCGAGCCGGCGGGAGTATGACAGATACGCAGTATTTT
D gene: TRBD1; clone size: .; J gene: TRBJ1-3; V gene: TRBV19; CDR3 protein: CASSMDRGRSGNTIYF; CDR3 DNA: TGTGCCAGTAGTATGGACAGGGGGCGATCTGGAAACACCATATATTTT
D gene: .; clone size: .; J gene: TRBJ1-2; V gene: TRBV30; CDR3 protein: CAWSVGVGRGGYTF; CDR3 DNA: TGTGCCTGGAGCGTAGGGGTGGGGAGGGGTGGCTACACCTTC
D gene: TRBD1; clone size: .; J gene: TRBJ1-2; V gene: TRBV9; CDR3 protein: CASLRDRDYGYTF; CDR3 DNA: TGTGCCAGCTTGAGGGACAGGGACTATGGCTACACCTTC